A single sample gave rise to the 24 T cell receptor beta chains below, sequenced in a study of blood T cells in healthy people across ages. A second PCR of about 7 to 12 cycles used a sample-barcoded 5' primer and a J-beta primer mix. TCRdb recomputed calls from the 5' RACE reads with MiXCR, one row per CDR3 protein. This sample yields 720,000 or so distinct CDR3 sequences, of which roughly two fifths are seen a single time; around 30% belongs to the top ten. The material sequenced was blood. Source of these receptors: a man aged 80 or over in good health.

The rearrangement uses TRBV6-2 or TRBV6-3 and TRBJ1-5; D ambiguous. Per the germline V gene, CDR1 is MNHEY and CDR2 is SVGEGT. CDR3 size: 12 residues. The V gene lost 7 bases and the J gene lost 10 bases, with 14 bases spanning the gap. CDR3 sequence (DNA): TGTGCCAGCATAACGGGGTACGGCCCCCAGCATTTT. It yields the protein CASITGYGPQHF.

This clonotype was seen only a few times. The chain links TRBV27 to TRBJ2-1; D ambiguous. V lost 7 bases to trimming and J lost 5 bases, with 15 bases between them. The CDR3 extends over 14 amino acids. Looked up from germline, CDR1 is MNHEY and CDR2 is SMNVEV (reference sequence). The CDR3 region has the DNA TGTGCCAGCACCCTTGGGAAACAGAACAATGAGCAGTTCTTC. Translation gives CASTLGKQNNEQFF.

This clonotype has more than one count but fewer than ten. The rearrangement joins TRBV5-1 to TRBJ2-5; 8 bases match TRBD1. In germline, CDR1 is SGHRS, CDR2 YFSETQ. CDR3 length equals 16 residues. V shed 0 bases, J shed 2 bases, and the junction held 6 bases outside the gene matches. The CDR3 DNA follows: TGCGCCAGCAGCTTGGCCGTTCGGACAGGGCAAGAGACCCAGTACTTC. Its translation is CASSLAVRTGQETQYF.

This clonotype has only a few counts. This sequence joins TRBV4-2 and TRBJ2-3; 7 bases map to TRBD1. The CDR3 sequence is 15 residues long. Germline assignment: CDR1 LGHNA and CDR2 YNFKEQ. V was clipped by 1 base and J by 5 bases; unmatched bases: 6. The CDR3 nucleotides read TGTGCCAGCAGCCAAGGACAGGGTCGGATAGATACGCAGTATTTT. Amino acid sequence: CASSQGQGRIDTQYF.

CDR3 in DNA: TGCGCCAGCAGCCCCGGGACCCTGGCAGGGGAGCTGTTTTTT. It codes for CASSPGTLAGELFF. The V gene is TRBV5-1, the J gene TRBJ2-2; D might be TRBD1 or TRBD2, each matching 5 bases. The CDR3 loop spans 14 amino acids. In germline, CDR1 is SGHRS, CDR2 YFSETQ. The ends were cut back, 4 bases at V and 8 bases at J, with 15 bases in the middle.

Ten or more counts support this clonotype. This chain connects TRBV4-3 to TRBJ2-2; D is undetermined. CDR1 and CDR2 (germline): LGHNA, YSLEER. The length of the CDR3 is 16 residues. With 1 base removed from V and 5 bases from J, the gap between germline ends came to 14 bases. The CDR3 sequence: CASSQVVQLRTGELFF. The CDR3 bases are TGCGCCAGCAGCCAAGTGGTTCAATTAAGGACCGGGGAGCTGTTTTTT.

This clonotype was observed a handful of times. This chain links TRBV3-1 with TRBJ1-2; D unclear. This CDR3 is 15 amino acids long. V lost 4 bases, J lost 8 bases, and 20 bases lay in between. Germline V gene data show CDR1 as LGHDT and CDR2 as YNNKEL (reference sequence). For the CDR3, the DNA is TGTGCCAGCAGCCCTATGCCGGGCACGAAGAAAGGCTACACCTTC. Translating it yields CASSPMPGTKKGYTF.

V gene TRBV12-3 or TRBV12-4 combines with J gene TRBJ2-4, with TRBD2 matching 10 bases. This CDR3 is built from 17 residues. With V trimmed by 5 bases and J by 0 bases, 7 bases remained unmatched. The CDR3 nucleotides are TGTGCCAGCAGTAGGACTAGCGGTACCCTAGCCAAAAACATTCAGTACTTC. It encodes CASSRTSGTLAKNIQYF.

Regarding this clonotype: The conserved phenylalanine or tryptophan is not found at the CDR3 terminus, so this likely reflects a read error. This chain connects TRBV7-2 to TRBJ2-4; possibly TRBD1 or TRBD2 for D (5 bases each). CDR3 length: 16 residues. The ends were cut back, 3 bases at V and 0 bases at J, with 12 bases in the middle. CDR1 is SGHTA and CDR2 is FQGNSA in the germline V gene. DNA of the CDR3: TGTGCCAGCAGCTTCGCCGGGGCCTTAGCCAAAAACATTCAGTACTAC. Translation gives CASSFAGALAKNIQYY.

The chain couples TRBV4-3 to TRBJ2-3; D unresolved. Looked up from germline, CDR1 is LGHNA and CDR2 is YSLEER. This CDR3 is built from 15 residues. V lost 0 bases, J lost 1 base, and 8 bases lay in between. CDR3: CASSQESLGTDTQYF. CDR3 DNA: TGCGCCAGCAGCCAAGAGAGTCTAGGCACAGATACGCAGTATTTT.

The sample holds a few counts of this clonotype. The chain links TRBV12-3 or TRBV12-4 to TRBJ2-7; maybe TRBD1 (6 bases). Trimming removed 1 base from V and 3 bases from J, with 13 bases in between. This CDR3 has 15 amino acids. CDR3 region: CASSLGQGYDYEQYF. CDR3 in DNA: TGTGCCAGCAGTTTAGGGCAGGGGTACGACTACGAGCAGTACTTC.

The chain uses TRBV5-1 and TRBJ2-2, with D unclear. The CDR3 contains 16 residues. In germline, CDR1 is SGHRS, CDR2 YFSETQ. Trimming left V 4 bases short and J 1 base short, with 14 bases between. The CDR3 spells CASSQGDTRNTGELFF. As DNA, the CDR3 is TGCGCCAGCAGCCAAGGAGACACCCGGAACACCGGGGAGCTGTTTTTT.

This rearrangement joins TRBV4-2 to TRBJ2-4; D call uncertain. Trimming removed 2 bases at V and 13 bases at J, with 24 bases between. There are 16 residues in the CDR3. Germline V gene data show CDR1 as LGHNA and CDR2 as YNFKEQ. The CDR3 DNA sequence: TGTGCCAGCAGCCAACATCGGACGGGCATGGGGTCGGAGCAGTACTTC. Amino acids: CASSQHRTGMGSEQYF.

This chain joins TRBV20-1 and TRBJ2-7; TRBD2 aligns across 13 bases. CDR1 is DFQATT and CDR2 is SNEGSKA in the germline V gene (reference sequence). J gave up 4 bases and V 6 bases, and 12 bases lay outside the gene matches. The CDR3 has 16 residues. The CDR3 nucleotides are TGCAGTGCAACGACTAGCGGGGGGCCCCCAAGGTACGAGCAGTACTTC. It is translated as CSATTSGGPPRYEQYF.

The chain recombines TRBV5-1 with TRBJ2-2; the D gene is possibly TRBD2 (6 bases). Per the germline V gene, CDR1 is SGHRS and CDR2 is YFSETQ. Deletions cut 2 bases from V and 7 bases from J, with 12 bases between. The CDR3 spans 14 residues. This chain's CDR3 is CASSLPTSFGELFF. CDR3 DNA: TGCGCCAGCAGCTTACCCACTAGCTTCGGGGAGCTGTTTTTT.

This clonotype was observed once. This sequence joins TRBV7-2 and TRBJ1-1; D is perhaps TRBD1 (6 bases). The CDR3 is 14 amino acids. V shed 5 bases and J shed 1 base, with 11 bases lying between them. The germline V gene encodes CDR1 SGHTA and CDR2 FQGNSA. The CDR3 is CASSGSGQNTEAFF. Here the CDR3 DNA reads TGTGCCAGCAGCGGTTCGGGACAGAACACTGAAGCTTTCTTT.

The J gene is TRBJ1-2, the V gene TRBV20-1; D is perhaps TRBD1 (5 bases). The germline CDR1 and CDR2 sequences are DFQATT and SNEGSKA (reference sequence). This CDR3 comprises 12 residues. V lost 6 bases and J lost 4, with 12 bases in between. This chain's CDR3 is CSAKEGSYGYTF. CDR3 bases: TGCAGTGCCAAGGAGGGGAGCTATGGCTACACCTTC.

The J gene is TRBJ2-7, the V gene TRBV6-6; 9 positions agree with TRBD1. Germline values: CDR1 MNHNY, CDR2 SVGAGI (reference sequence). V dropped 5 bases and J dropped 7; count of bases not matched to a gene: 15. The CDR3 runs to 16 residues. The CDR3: CASSVTGGIEMDEQYF. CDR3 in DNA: TGTGCCAGCAGTGTAACAGGGGGCATAGAGATGGATGAGCAGTACTTC.

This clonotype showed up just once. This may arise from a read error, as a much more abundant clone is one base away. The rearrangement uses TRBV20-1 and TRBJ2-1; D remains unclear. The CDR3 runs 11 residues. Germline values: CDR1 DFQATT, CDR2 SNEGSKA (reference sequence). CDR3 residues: CSARGPNEHFF. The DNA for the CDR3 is TGCAGTGCTAGAGGGCCCAATGAGCATTTCTTC.

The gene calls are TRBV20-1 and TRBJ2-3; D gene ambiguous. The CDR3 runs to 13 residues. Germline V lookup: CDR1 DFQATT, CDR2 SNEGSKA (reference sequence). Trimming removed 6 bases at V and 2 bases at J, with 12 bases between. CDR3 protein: CSAGRRYTDTQYF. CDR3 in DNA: TGCAGTGCAGGCAGGCGCTACACAGATACGCAGTATTTT.

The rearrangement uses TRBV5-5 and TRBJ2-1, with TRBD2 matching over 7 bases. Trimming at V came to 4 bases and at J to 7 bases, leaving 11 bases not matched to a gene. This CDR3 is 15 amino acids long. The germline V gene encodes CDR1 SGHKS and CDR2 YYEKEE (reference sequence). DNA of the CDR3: TGTGCCAGCAGCGGGGGACGAGCGGGATCTAATGAGCAGTTCTTC. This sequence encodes CASSGGRAGSNEQFF.

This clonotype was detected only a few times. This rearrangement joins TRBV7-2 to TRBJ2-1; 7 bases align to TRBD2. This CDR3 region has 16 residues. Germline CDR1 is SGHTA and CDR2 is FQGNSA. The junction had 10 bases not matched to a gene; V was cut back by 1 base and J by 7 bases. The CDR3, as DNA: TGTGCCAGCAGCTTAGGCGGCGGGAGCTTGGGAAATGAGCAGTTCTTC. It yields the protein CASSLGGGSLGNEQFF. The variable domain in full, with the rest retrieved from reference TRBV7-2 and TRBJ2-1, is GAGVSQSPSNKVTEKGKDVELRCDPISGHTALYWYRQSLGQGLEFLIYFQGNSAPDKSGLPSDRFSAERTGGSVSTLTIQRTQQEDSAVYLCASSLGGGSLGNEQFFGPGTRLTVL.

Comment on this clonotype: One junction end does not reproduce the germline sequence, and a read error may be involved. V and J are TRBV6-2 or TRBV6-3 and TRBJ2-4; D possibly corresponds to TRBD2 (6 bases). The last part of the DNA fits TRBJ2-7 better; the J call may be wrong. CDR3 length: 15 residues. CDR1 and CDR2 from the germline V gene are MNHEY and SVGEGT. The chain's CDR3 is CVSILPGVPPHEQYF. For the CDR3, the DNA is TGTGTCAGCATTCTGCCGGGAGTTCCCCCGCACGAGCAGTACTTC.

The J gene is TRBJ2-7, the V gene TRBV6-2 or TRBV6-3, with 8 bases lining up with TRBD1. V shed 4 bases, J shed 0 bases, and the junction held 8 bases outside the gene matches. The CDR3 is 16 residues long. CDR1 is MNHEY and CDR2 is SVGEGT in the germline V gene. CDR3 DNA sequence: TGTGCCAGCAGTTTTGACAGGGGCCGCTACTCCTACGAGCAGTACTTC. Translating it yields CASSFDRGRYSYEQYF.